This T cell receptor (beta chain) was documented in a study of regulatory T cells in long-lasting Graves disease. To make TCR beta libraries, researchers used iRepertoire HTBI primers and Arm-PCR of CDR3 regions. Each CDR3 protein is one row after TCRdb ran MiXCR on the multiplex PCR reads. The data contain approximately 440,000 distinct CDR3 sequences, 23% of them seen just once; the ten biggest clones take up about 27%. This clonotype has only a few counts. The V gene's germline CDR1 is MNHNS and CDR2 SASEGT. Trimming cost V 5 bases and J 2 bases, with 13 bases left between them. The CDR3 is 16 residues long. Time point defined: persistent/refractory GD, antithyroid drugs over 5 years with positive TRAb. TCR sequences were obtained from RNA taken from PBMCs.

This clonotype originated in a female donor with Graves disease. This material consisted of peripheral blood mononuclear cells (PBMCs), taken when the disease was refractory, from a patient treated with antithyroid drugs. The chain employs TRBV6-1 and TRBJ2-6, with a tentative D call TRBD2 (5 bases). As DNA, the CDR3 is TGTGCCAGCAGTCTTAGTCGGGATGCTGGGGCCAACGTCCTGACTTTC. The encoded protein is CASSLSRDAGANVLTF.